What follows describes a single TCR beta chain. Its antigen is undetermined. These data belong to a study of CD8 T cells in Susac syndrome. The authors reverse transcribed roughly 0.5 to 1 ug RNA with random hexamers. Amplification of the TCR beta CDR3 was carried out by immunoSEQ multiplex PCR, which spanned a total of 54 Vbeta and 13 Jbeta segments. Using its own MiXCR run on the immunoSEQ multiplex PCR reads, TCRdb lists one record per CDR3 protein. The sample holds around 150,000 distinct CDR3 sequences, approximately 93% seen once. The germline gives CDR1 DFQATT, CDR2 SNEGSKA (reference sequence). This CDR3 is built from 13 residues. Losses at the gene ends were 0 bases for V and 9 bases for J; bases not matched to a gene: 5. Findings and limits, study-wide: The TCR sequencing and HLA analysis in the study involved a relatively small number of individuals, as the study acknowledged.

CD8+ and CD4+ blood T cells underwent TCR beta sequencing. Each multiple sclerosis control was a treatment-naive patient with relapsing-remitting disease that was either stable or active. The J gene is TRBJ2-1, the V gene TRBV20-1, with TRBD2 identical over 7 bases. The source is a human donor with multiple sclerosis. Sequenced material: CD4+ T cells from PBMCs. The CDR3 bases are TGCAGTGCTAGAGAAGGACTAGAGGTTGAGCAGTTCTTC. It encodes CSAREGLEVEQFF.